Presented here are 11 T cell receptor beta chains from one specimen sequenced in a study of blood T cell repertoires in COVID-19. The data were produced by immunoSEQ multiplex PCR, yet TCRdb's version contains in-frame clones alone and is incomplete. The data hold some 110,000 clones, with 86% observed a single time. Material for sequencing was peripheral blood. These receptors all come from a man aged 40-55 years with acute or convalescent COVID-19.

This clone was counted only a few times. CDR3 residues: CASSERRDRSEAFF. DNA of the CDR3: TGTGCCAGCAGTGAAAGGAGGGATAGGAGTGAAGCTTTCTTT. The chain is built from TRBV6-1 and TRBJ1-1; the D is unclear. In germline, CDR1 is MNHNS, CDR2 SASEGT. Trimming removed 2 bases from V and 7 bases from J, with 14 bases in between. The CDR3 extends over 14 amino acids.

This chain joins TRBV27 and TRBJ1-6, with D unresolved. This CDR3 contains 14 residues. Looked up from germline, CDR1 is MNHEY and CDR2 is SMNVEV (reference sequence). The V end was cut by 7 bases, the J end by 11 bases, with 18 bases between. The chain's CDR3 is CASTLSVSATPLHF. CDR3 in DNA: TGTGCCAGCACCCTGTCAGTCTCCGCCACACCCCTCCACTTT.

The rearrangement joins TRBV6-6 to TRBJ1-6; a possible D gene is TRBD1 (5 bases). Trimming took off 7 bases at V and 9 bases at J, with 16 bases between the two ends. This CDR3 has 14 amino acids. Germline V gene lookup returns CDR1 MNHNY and CDR2 SVGAGI (reference sequence). The CDR3 DNA reads as TGTGCCAGCACCCTGACAGAAATTGGTTCACCCCTCCACTTT. Translating it yields CASTLTEIGSPLHF.

The CDR3 is CASSTRQGGNEKLFF. The CDR3 bases are TGTGCCAGCAGCACCCGACAGGGAGGAAATGAAAAACTGTTTTTT. The chain is built from TRBV7-2 and TRBJ1-4, with 7 bases aligning to TRBD1. CDR3 size: 15 residues. Germline values: CDR1 SGHTA, CDR2 FQGNSA. Losses at the gene ends were 5 bases for V and 5 bases for J; bases not matched to a gene: 8. Supplemented by reference TRBV7-2 and TRBJ1-4, the full variable domain reads GAGVSQSPSNKVTEKGKDVELRCDPISGHTALYWYRQSLGQGLEFLIYFQGNSAPDKSGLPSDRFSAERTGGSVSTLTIQRTQQEDSAVYLCASSTRQGGNEKLFFGSGTQLSVL.

The chain combines TRBV7-3 with TRBJ1-6; D not resolved. Trimming stripped 2 bases from V and 6 bases from J, with 5 bases between. The germline CDR1 and CDR2 sequences are SGHTA and FQGTGA. The CDR3 runs 13 residues. CDR3 loop: CASSLGVNSPLHF. In nucleotides, the CDR3 is TGTGCCAGCAGCTTAGGAGTTAATTCACCCCTCCACTTT.

This clone was counted a few times. The chain combines TRBV13 with TRBJ1-1; no firm D call. This CDR3 comprises 15 residues. V dropped 1 base and J dropped 1 base, with 10 bases sitting between them. Germline CDR1 PRHDT, CDR2 FYEKMQ (reference sequence). The CDR3 DNA reads as TGTGCCAGCAGCTTAGTTGCTGGAGGGAACACTGAAGCTTTCTTT. Protein: CASSLVAGGNTEAFF. Looking up the rest from reference TRBV13 and TRBJ1-1 gives the full variable domain: AAGVIQSPRHLIKEKRETATLKCYPIPRHDTVYWYQQGPGQDPQFLISFYEKMQSDKGSIPDRFSAQQFSDYHSELNMSSLELGDSALYFCASSLVAGGNTEAFFGQGTRLTVV.

This clone is judged large. The J gene is TRBJ2-3, the V gene TRBV10-3; a weak D match, TRBD2 (5 bases). V was trimmed by 8 bases and J by 2 bases, leaving 8 bases between them. The CDR3 totals 12 residues. Germline V CDR1 and CDR2: ENHRY, SYGVKD. CDR3 protein: CAIGSSTDTQYF. The CDR3 bases are TGTGCCATCGGGAGTTCCACAGATACGCAGTATTTT.

The chain carries TRBV3-1 (or the pseudogene TRBV3-2) and TRBJ1-6, with TRBD1 matching over 8 bases. Germline lookup yields CDR1 LGHDT and CDR2 YNNKEL (reference sequence). J gave up 8 bases and V 1 base, and 1 base lay outside the gene matches. CDR3 length equals 14 residues. Written as DNA, the CDR3 is TGTGCCAGCAGCCAAGGACAGGGGCATTCACCCCTCCACTTT. Translation: CASSQGQGHSPLHF.

The chain uses TRBV3-1 (or the pseudogene TRBV3-2) and TRBJ1-1, with 8 bases that match TRBD1. CDR1 and CDR2 from the germline V gene are LGHDT and YNNKEL (reference sequence). This CDR3 has 15 amino acids. The V and J ends lost 3 bases and 4 bases, in that order; junction bases with no gene match: 7. The CDR3 bases are TGTGCCAGCAGCCAGGAAACAGGGGGGATCACTGAAGCTTTCTTT. Protein sequence: CASSQETGGITEAFF.

This chain connects TRBV2 to TRBJ2-5, with 9 positions matching TRBD1. CDR1 is SNHLY and CDR2 is FYNNEI in the germline V gene. This CDR3 has 13 residues. The V gene end was trimmed by 6 bases and the J gene end by 4 bases; junction bases not matched to a gene: 3. DNA of the CDR3: TGTGCCAGCAGCCTGACAGGGGGAGAGACCCAGTACTTC. Translated, it gives CASSLTGGETQYF. Full variable domain (missing parts from reference TRBV2 and TRBJ2-5): EPEVTQTPSHQVTQMGQEVILRCVPISNHLYFYWYRQILGQKVEFLVSFYNNEISEKSEIFDDQFSVERPDGSNFTLKIRSTKLEDSAMYFCASSLTGGETQYFGPGTRLLVL.

The chain uses TRBV24-1 and TRBJ1-2; D remains ambiguous. The CDR3 runs to 13 residues. The germline CDR1 and CDR2 sequences are KGHDR and SFDVKD. Deletions cut 3 bases from V and 3 bases from J, with 7 bases between. CDR3 in DNA: TGTGCCACCAGTGATGAAACAGACTATGGCTACACCTTC. It encodes CATSDETDYGYTF.